Included here is one T cell receptor beta chain sequence, with context. Its antigen is not identified. Trimming pared 0 bases from V and 0 bases from J, leaving 6 bases between. Germline-derived CDR1 and CDR2 are MNHNS and SASEGT. The CDR3 length is 14 residues. Regarding time point: pretreatment peripheral blood. The source of the sample is a study of PD-L1 blockade in urothelial cancer. Study context: Counts from blood samples showed a median of 141,255 T cells. Study results and caveats: Survival was better when pretreatment blood TCR clonality fell below the median.

Generated by immunoSEQ multiplex PCR, the TCRdb table keeps only in-frame clones and is missing some. Of 30,000 to 40,000 clones in the sample, about 87% were seen once. The clonotype was recovered from a man aged 55-75 years with urothelial cancer. The specimen was PBMCs, collected around atezolizumab (anti-PD-L1) treatment. The gene calls are TRBV6-1 and TRBJ2-7, with a tentative D call TRBD1 (5 bases). The CDR3 region is CASSEADTSYEQYF. CDR3 coding DNA: TGTGCCAGCAGTGAAGCGGACACCTCCTACGAGCAGTACTTC.